This T cell receptor beta chain was identified during a study of blood T cell repertoires in COVID-19 (dated by TCRdb to about 2020). At the level of the whole study: Samples covering the acute and convalescent phases of COVID-19 were provided by collaborators in the United States, Italy and Spain. The prospective study material was composed of cDNA or gDNA derived from T cells, B-cell-depleted T cells, or PBMCs. Deeply sampled blood TCRbeta repertoires from subjects exposed to, actively infected with, or recovered from COVID-19 were included in the dataset. A freely available public database, intended as a resource for researchers studying the immune response to SARS-CoV-2, is where the repertoires were released. The samples were drawn from two sources: the first 160 participants of the ongoing ImmuneRACE study, and approximately 1,300 subjects contributed by 6 global collaborators. Nearly every sample came with metadata listing a de-identified subject ID, COVID-19 status, age in years and sex. Where available, HLA class I and class II types were taken from metadata supplied by the sample provider and were not determined by assay-based typing.

Trimming removed 10 bases from V and 0 bases from J; the gene matches leave 10 bases unexplained. Including cysteine and phenylalanine, the CDR3 has 16 amino acids. CDR3 DNA is the only sequence kept; it has 48 bases, read in frame from the first base. The germline V gene sets CDR1 to WSHSY and CDR2 to SAAADI. Beyond this particular receptor, the publication reports: How much clinical and demographic metadata was included differed by source and by participant, and the metadata was provided uncurated.

In the prospective study, participants were 18 to 89 years old, resided in fewer than 25 geographic areas of the United States, and were enrolled through a virtual design. Cohort assignment in the prospective study relied on participant-reported clinical history from a screening survey and a study questionnaire. Recovered participants in ImmuneRACE Cohort 3 were defined by two consecutive negative NP/OP PCR tests, clearance by a healthcare professional, or resolution of symptoms. In the prospective study, mobile phlebotomists collected whole blood, serum and a nasopharyngeal or oropharyngeal swab from each participant. Over an approximately 2-month period, participants in the prospective study had the option of providing additional blood draws and questionnaires. Prospective study blood samples were shipped either frozen or at room temperature before DNA extraction. TCRbeta CDR3 regions were amplified from genomic DNA by means of the immunoSEQ Assay, a bias-controlled multiplex PCR. In the paper's pipeline: The number of nucleated cells in each sample was estimated from the amplification of reference gene primers within the assay. To quantify the absolute abundance of each unique TCRbeta CDR3 rearrangement, sequence reads were collapsed and filtered. For each sample, productive Simpson clonality was calculated by taking the square root of Simpson's diversity index across productive rearrangements. TCRdb took over this immuneACCESS table, retaining in-frame rearrangements with V and J assigned. Such tables are incomplete; in checked studies, under half of the missing clones stem from an unresolved V gene, and the remainder is unexplained. That table supplies the V and J calls and clone size; D and trimming were determined from the DNA. A total of around 130,000 clones appear in this sample, roughly 90% of them only once. The leading ten clones occupy under 2.5% of the sample.

On this clone: Its antigen has not been determined. Base qualities are not at hand, and no much larger clone is one base apart.

This clonotype was sampled from a woman in her forties or fifties who had recovered from COVID-19. Input material: PBMCs or T cells enriched from blood (not recorded which). The rearrangement combines TRBV10-2 with TRBJ2-2; TRBD2 fits 8 bases in the junction. CDR3 loop: CATAGGGGTNTGELFF. In nucleotides, the sequence is TGCGCCACCGCCGGTGGCGGGGGGACGAACACCGGGGAGCTGTTTTTT.